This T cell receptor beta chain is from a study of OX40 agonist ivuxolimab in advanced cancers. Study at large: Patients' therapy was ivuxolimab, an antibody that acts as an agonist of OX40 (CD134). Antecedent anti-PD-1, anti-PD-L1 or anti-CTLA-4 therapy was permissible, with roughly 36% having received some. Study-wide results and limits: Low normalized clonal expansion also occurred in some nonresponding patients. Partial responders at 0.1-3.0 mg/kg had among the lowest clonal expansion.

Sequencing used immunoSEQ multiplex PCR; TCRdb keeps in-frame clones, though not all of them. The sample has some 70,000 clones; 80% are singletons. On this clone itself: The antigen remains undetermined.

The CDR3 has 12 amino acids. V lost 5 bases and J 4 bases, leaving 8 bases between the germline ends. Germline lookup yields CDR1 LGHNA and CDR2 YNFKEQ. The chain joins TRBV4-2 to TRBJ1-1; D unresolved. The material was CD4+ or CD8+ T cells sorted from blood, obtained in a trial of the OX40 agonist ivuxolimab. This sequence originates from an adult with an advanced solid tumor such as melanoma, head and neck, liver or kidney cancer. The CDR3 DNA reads TGTGCCAGCAGCGACCGGGGCACTGAAGCTTTCTTT. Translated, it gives CASSDRGTEAFF.